A selection of T cell receptor beta chains follows, all from one sample in a study of blood T cell repertoires in COVID-19. Produced via immunoSEQ multiplex PCR; TCRdb's table is partial and in-frame only. The top ten clones hold roughly 8.5% of a sample with roughly 500,000 clones, around nine tenths of them seen once. The sample taken for sequencing was PBMCs or T cells enriched from blood (not recorded which). These receptor sequences come from a woman aged 60-70 years who had recovered from COVID-19. The conserved cysteine and the conserved F or W are not part of the CDR3 here. D genes are given only for firm matches.

v_call	d_call	j_call	cdr3_aa
TRBV10-1	-	TRBJ1-4	ASSAGGSATNEKLF
TRBV29-1	TRBD2	TRBJ2-2	SVEVAGRNTGELF
TRBV27	-	TRBJ1-6	ASSFTESPLH
TRBV19	-	TRBJ1-2	ASHPGGGSYGYT
TRBV7-2	-	TRBJ2-3	ASSLVRAGDTQY
TRBV2	-	TRBJ1-1	ASSEVYNTEAF
TRBV14	TRBD1	TRBJ1-4	ASSQGQGKNEKLF
TRBV6-5	-	TRBJ1-2	ASSYRPAEGYT
TRBV5-4	TRBD1	TRBJ1-2	ASSAGQGNYGYT
TRBV5-1	-	TRBJ1-6	ASSSGNQGYNSPLH
TRBV3-1/TRBV3-2	-	TRBJ1-6	ASSRLSNSPLH
TRBV2	-	TRBJ2-5	ASRWAGETQY
TRBV3-1/TRBV3-2	TRBD2	TRBJ2-3	ASSQDQGGGAGDTQY
TRBV5-5	TRBD1	TRBJ2-1	ASSSLTGGFYNEQF
TRBV2	-	TRBJ1-1	ASSEAQGRALTEAF
TRBV5-1	TRBD1	TRBJ2-3	ASSPGQGGRTDTQY
TRBV14	-	TRBJ1-1	ASSLRTGKGEAF
TRBV2	-	TRBJ2-7	ASSESGSQNYEQY
TRBV4-1	-	TRBJ1-1	ASSQGHTNTEAF
TRBV7-6	TRBD1	TRBJ2-1	ASSLGTATYNEQF
TRBV5-6	TRBD1	TRBJ1-2	ASSRDSSNYGYT
TRBV7-9	TRBD1	TRBJ2-3	ASSLETGANTDTQY
TRBV27	TRBD2	TRBJ2-3	ASSSLGASGCTDTQY
TRBV3-1/TRBV3-2	-	TRBJ1-4	ASGRNEKLF
TRBV18	TRBD1	TRBJ2-1	ASSSRTGNNEQF
TRBV27	TRBD1	TRBJ2-1	ASVKATGIGGGEQF
TRBV30	-	TRBJ2-7	AWSVKGVEQY
TRBV6-6	TRBD2	TRBJ2-3	ASSFMGGLAFTQY
TRBV28	TRBD2	TRBJ2-4	ASRASGGAGAKNIQY
TRBV7-9	-	TRBJ2-7	ASSLGRTYEQY
TRBV11-2	TRBD1	TRBJ2-2	ASSLTGGTGELF
TRBV6-4	-	TRBJ2-1	ASSVSGSYNEQF
TRBV11-2	TRBD1	TRBJ2-3	ASSFQGVSDTQY
TRBV19	TRBD1	TRBJ1-5	ASDALQGAFNQPQH
TRBV28	-	TRBJ1-5	ASNSGLDQPQH
TRBV13	-	TRBJ2-5	ASSLRRGVETQY
TRBV6-5	-	TRBJ2-5	ASSYSSGPTQETQY
TRBV5-1	TRBD1	TRBJ2-2	ASSLGTGKVTGELF
TRBV6-1	-	TRBJ2-7	ASSEGGSRRSYEQY
TRBV24-1	-	TRBJ1-4	ATSPGTSEKLF
TRBV28	-	TRBJ1-1	ASSTTGGIGNTEAF
TRBV5-1	-	TRBJ1-4	ASSLSGTTNEKLF
TRBV2	-	TRBJ1-2	ASTDGEYYGYT
TRBV5-4	-	TRBJ2-3	ASSFAAQDTQY
TRBV15	-	TRBJ1-6	ATSGLGKDNSPLH
TRBV2	TRBD1	TRBJ1-2	ASTGTGVVYGYT
TRBV20-1	-	TRBJ2-3	SASGGTPSTDTQY
TRBV4-1	-	TRBJ2-4	ASSRGDVIGIAKNIQY
TRBV5-4	TRBD2	TRBJ2-3	ASSLDGTSASRRY